This T cell receptor beta chain was identified in a study of CXCR3-negative and CXCR3-positive naive CD8 T cells. Overall study results and limits: Naive subsets had comparable surface CD5, so TRB CDR3 properties gauged TCR strength. Fresh PBMCs went into most assays, and CXCR3 expression partly declined after cryopreservation. Similarly elevated diversity marked both naive subsets, with memory CD8+ cells showing far lower diversity.

The TRB libraries of cDNA were built by UMI-labeled 5' RACE. Following a re-call of the 5' RACE reads, TCRdb has one entry per CDR3 protein and lacks DNA. This repertoire includes roughly 86,000 distinct CDR3 sequences. Every CD8+ T cell subset underwent triplicate sorting at around 280,000 cells apiece. CDR3 length equals 13 residues. CDR1 is SGHVS and CDR2 is FQNEAQ in the germline V gene. With regard to this clonotype: The antigen remains undetermined.

The source is a human donor in good health. Some clones in this sample may be carry-over from other donors' samples. This sequence joins TRBV7-8 and TRBJ1-1; TCRdb gives TRBD1 as the D gene, but with no DNA this cannot be confirmed. Material: naive CXCR3- CD8+ T cells from blood. The subset: CD45RO-CCR7+CD27+CD95- naive CD8+ T cells lacking CXCR3 (TNR3-). The CDR3 sequence: CASSLGGDTEAFF.